The entry that follows covers one T cell receptor (beta chain) sequence. Its antigen is still unknown. The data are from a study of response to subunit inactivated influenza vaccine. Study results and caveats: There was a suggestion from the authors that each seasonal influenza vaccination recruits few new T cells.

V was shortened by 6 bases and J by 16 bases, with 22 bases between the two germline ends. The length of the CDR3 is 13 residues. Germline V lookup: CDR1 DFQATT, CDR2 SNEGSKA (reference sequence). MiXCR was run by TCRdb on the RT-PCR reads, yielding one entry per CDR3 protein. Of a few hundred thousand distinct CDR3 sequences in the sample, approximately 15% were seen once. This receptor was obtained from a man aged 50 to 60 who received an inactivated influenza vaccine. Sequences were derived from PBMCs from blood, sampled less than 13 days after vaccination. The V call is TRBV20-1, the J call TRBJ1-6; D gene unclear. CDR3 protein: CSAHRAPRVDLHF. As DNA, the CDR3 is TGCAGTGCCCACCGGGCCCCTAGGGTAGATCTCCACTTT.